Described below is a single TCR beta chain sequence and its context. Clones were read by immunoSEQ multiplex PCR, and TCRdb kept only the in-frame ones, dropping some. Altogether roughly 150,000 clones are present, around 87% being singletons, with the ten largest covering approximately 15%. The germline gives CDR1 KGHSH, CDR2 LQKENI. The ends were cut back, 4 bases at V and 3 bases at J, with 7 bases in the middle. The CDR3 has 12 residues. This record belongs to a study of blood T cell repertoires in COVID-19. Study overall: The analysed material was cDNA or gDNA that came from T cells, B-cell-depleted T cells, or PBMCs.

This TCR was sampled from a middle-aged woman with acute or convalescent COVID-19. Material: peripheral blood. V is TRBV18 and J is TRBJ2-7; tentative D call: TRBD1 (5 bases). The CDR3: CASSLQGYEQYF. CDR3 bases: TGTGCCAGCTCACTCCAGGGCTACGAGCAGTACTTC.